This T cell receptor beta chain was retrieved from a study of long-term antiretroviral therapy in people with HIV. The CDR3 sequence is 15 residues long. Trimming took 4 bases from V and 6 from J, leaving 16 bases between them. Germline CDR1 SNHLY, CDR2 FYNNEI. About this clone: The antigen remains unidentified.

immunoSEQ v3.0 was run at survey level. Sequenced by immunoSEQ multiplex PCR; TCRdb stores in-frame clones only, minus some. The data contain more than 20,000 clones, about nine tenths of them singletons. Study-wide results and limits: Versus controls, repertoires in people with HIV had narrower CDR3 length ranges.

The clonotype originates from a woman aged 25 to 39 with HIV. The rearrangement uses TRBV2 and TRBJ1-5; D is perhaps TRBD1 (6 bases). The sample in question was unsorted PBMCs, obtained 1.8 years before starting antiretroviral therapy. DNA of the CDR3: TGTGCCAGCAGTGGATCGACAGGAGCGGGTCAGCCCCAGCATTTT. Its translation: CASSGSTGAGQPQHF.